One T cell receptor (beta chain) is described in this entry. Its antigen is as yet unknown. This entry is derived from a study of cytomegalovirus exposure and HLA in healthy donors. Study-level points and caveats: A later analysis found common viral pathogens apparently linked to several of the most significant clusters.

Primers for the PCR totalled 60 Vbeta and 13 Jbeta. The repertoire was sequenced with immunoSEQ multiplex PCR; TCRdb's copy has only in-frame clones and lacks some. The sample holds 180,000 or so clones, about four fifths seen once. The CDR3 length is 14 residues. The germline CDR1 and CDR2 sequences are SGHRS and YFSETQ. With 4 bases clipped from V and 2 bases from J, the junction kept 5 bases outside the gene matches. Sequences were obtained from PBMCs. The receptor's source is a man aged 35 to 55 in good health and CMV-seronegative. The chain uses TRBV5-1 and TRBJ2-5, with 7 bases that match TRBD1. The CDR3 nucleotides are TGCGCCAGCAGCACGGGACAGTCACAAGAGACCCAGTACTTC. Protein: CASSTGQSQETQYF.